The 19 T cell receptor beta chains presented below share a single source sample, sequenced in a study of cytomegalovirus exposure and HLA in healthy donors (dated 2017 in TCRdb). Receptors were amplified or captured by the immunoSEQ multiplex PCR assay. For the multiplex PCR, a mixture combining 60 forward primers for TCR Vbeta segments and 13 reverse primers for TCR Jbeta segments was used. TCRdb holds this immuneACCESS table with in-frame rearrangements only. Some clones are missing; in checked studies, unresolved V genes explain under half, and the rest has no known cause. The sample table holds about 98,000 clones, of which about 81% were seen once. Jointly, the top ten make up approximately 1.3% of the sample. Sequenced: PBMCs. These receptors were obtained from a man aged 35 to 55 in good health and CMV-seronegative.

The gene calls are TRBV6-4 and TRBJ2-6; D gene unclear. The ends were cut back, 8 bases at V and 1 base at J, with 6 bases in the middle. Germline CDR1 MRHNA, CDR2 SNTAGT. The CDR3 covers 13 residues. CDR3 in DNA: TGTGCCAGCGGAGTATCTGGGGCCAACGTCCTGACTTTC. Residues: CASGVSGANVLTF.

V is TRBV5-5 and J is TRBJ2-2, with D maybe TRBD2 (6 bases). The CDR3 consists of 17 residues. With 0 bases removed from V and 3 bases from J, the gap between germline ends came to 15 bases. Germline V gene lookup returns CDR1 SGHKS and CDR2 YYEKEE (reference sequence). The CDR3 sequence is CASSLGDVGGDTGELFF. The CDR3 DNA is TGTGCCAGCAGCTTGGGGGACGTAGGAGGGGACACCGGGGAGCTGTTTTTT.

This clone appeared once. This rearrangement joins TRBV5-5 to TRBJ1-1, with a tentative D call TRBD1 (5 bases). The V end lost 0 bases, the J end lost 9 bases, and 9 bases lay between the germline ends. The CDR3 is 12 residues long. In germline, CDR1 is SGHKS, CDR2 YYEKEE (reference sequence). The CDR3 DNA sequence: TGTGCCAGCAGCTTGGATGGGGCCAAAGCTTTCTTT. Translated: CASSLDGAKAFF.

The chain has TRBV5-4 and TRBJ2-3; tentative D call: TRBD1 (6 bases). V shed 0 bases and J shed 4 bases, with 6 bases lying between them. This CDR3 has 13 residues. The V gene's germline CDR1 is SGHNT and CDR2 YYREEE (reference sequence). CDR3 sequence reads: CASSLDRADTQYF. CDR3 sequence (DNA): TGTGCCAGCAGCTTGGACAGGGCAGATACGCAGTATTTT.

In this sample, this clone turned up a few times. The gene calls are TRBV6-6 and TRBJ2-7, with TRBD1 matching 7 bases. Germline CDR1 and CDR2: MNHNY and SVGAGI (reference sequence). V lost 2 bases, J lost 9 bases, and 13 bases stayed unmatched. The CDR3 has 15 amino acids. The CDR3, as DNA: TGTGCCAGCAGTTACGGGACAGCCGACCAAAATCGGCAGTACTTC. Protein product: CASSYGTADQNRQYF.

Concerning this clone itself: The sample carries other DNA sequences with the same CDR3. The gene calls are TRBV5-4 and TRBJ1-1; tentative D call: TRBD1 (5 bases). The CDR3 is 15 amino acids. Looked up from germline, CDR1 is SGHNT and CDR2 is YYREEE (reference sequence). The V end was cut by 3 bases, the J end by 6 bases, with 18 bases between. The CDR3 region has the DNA TGTGCCAGCAGCTCTACCTTGGTCCAGGGCTCTGAAGCTTTCTTT. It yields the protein CASSSTLVQGSEAFF.

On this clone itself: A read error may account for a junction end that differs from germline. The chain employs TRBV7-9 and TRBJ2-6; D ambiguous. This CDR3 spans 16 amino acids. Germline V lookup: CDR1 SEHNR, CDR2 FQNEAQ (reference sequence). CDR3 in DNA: TGTTCCAGCAGCTTAGTAGGCGGCTCTGGGGCCAACGTCCTGACTTTC. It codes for CSSSLVGGSGANVLTF.

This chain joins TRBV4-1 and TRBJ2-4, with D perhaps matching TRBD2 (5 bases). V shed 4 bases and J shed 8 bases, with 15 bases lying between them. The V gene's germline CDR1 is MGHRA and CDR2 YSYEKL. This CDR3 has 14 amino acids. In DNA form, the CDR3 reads TGCGCCAGCAGCCGAGTAGGGAGTTTGGACATTCAGTACTTC. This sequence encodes CASSRVGSLDIQYF.

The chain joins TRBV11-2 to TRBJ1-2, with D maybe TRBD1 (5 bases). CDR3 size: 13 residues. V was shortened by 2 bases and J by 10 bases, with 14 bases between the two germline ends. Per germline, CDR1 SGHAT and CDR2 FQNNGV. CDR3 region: CASSLWQGGYYTF. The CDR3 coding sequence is TGTGCCAGCAGCTTATGGCAGGGTGGTTACTACACCTTC.

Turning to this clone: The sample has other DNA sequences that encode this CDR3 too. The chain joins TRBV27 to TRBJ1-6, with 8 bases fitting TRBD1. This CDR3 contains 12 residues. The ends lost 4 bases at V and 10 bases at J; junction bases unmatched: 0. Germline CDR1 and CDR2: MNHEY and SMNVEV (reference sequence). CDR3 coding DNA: TGTGCCAGCAGTTCAGGGGGCTCACCCCTCCACTTT. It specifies CASSSGGSPLHF.

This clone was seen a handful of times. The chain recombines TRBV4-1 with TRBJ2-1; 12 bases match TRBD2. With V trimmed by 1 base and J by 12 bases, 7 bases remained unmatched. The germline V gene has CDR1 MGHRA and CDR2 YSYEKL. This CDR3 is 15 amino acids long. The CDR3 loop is CASSQAYPTSGGQFF. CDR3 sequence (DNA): TGCGCCAGCAGCCAAGCCTACCCGACTAGCGGGGGGCAGTTCTTC.

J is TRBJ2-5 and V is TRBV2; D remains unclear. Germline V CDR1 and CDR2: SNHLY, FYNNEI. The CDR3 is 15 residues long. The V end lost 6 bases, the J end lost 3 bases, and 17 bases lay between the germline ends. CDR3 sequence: CASSPDFITKETQYF. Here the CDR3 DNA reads TGTGCCAGCAGCCCCGACTTTATTACCAAAGAGACCCAGTACTTC.

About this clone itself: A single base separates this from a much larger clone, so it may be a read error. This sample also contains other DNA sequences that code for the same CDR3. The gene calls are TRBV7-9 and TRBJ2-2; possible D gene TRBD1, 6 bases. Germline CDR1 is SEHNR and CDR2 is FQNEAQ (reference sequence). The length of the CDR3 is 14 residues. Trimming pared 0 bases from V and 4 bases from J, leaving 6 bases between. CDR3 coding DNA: TGTGCCAGCAGCTTAGCGGGGGCCACCGGGGAGCTGTTTTTT. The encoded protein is CASSLAGATGELFF.

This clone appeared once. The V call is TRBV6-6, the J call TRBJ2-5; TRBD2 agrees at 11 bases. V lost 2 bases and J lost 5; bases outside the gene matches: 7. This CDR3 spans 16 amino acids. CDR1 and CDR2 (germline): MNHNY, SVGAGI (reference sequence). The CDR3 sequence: CASSYDPSGGWETQYF. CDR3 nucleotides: TGTGCCAGCAGTTACGACCCTAGCGGGGGGTGGGAGACCCAGTACTTC.

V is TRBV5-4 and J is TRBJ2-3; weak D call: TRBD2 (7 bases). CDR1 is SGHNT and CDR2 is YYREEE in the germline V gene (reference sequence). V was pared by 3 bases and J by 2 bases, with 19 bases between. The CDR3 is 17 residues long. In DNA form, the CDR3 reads TGTGCCAGCAGCTCTCCTAGGGGGGGGCCTGCCACAGATACGCAGTATTTT. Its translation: CASSSPRGGPATDTQYF.

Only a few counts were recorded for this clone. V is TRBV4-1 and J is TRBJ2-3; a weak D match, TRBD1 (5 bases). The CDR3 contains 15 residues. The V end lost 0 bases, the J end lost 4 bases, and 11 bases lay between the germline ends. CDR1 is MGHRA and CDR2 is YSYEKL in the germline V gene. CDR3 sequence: CASSQEDKFSDTQYF. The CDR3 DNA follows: TGCGCCAGCAGCCAAGAGGACAAGTTTTCAGATACGCAGTATTTT.

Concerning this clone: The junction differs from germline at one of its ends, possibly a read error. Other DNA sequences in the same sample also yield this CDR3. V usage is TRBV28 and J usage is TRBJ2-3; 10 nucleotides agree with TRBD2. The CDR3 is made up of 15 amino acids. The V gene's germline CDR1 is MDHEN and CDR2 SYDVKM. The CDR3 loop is CASFSSGGPIDTQYF. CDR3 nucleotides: TGTGCCAGCTTTTCTAGCGGGGGTCCTATAGATACGCAGTACTTT.

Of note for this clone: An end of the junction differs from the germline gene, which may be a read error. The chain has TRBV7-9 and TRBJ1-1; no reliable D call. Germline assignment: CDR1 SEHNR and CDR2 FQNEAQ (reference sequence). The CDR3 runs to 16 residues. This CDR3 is CSSSLVSATTNTEAFF. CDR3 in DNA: TGTTCCAGCAGCTTAGTATCGGCCACTACGAACACTGAAGCTTTCTTT.

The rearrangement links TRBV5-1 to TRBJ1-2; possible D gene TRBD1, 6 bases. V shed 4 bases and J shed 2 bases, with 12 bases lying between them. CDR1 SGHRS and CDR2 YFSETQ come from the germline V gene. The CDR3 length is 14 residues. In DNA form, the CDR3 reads TGCGCCAGCAGCCTACAGACAGGAAACTATGGCTACACCTTC. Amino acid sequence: CASSLQTGNYGYTF. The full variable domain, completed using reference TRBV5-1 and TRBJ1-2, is KAGVTQTPRYLIKTRGQQVTLSCSPISGHRSVSWYQQTPGQGLQFLFEYFSETQRNKGNFPGRFSGRQFSNSRSEMNVSTLELGDSALYLCASSLQTGNYGYTFGSGTRLTVV.